This TCR beta chain is from a study of T cell clonotyping in hematopoietic cell transplantation. TCRdb's table, derived via immunoSEQ multiplex PCR, lists solely in-frame clones and lacks some. The sample yields thousands of clones, about a quarter seen once. General study results and limits: After transplant, recipient diversity fell while pathologically expanded clonotypes grew through day 180.

Per the germline V gene, CDR1 is LNHDA and CDR2 is SQIVND (reference sequence). The V end was cut by 3 bases, the J end by 9 bases, with 18 bases between. This CDR3 region has 15 residues. This clone showed up just a few times. The antigen remains undetermined. Recipient blood drawn about 28 days pretransplant and days 30, 100, 180 after. This chain joins TRBV19 and TRBJ2-4; D is undetermined. This sample comprised peripheral blood mononuclear cells, obtained 180 days after allogeneic stem cell transplant. The TCR sequence derives from a male patient between 40 and 50 years old who had an allogeneic stem cell transplant from an unrelated donor, so the T cells may come from the graft donor. Some clones in this sample may be carry-over from other donors' samples. CDR3 coding DNA: TGTGCCAGTAGTATGGTGGAATCCCGGTCCCCCATTCAGTACTTC. Translation gives CASSMVESRSPIQYF.